This T cell receptor beta chain is drawn from a study of T cell repertoires in cytomegalovirus infection. Study in general: CMV infection plus the matching HLA type was flagged by public TCR beta signatures.

MiXCR, applied by TCRdb to the reads, yields one record per CDR3 protein. The table has some 700,000 distinct CDR3 sequences, about a third seen once. Findings and caveats of the study: Ex vivo responses were dominated by HLA-C-restricted CMV-specific TCR beta clonotypes. There were carriers of CMV plus the relevant HLA, and cumulative public TCR beta family frequency identified them.

This clonotype was picked up a small number of times. Its antigen is currently unknown. Germline V gives CDR1 MNHEY, CDR2 SVGAGI. The CDR3 extends over 18 amino acids. Trimming took 0 bases from V and 2 from J; bases not matched to a gene: 13. Sequenced material: PBMCs. This rearrangement joins TRBV6-5 to TRBJ2-7; 7 nucleotides agree with TRBD1. The receptor was isolated from a human donor in good health (CMV status not recorded). Some clones in this sample may be carry-over from other donors' samples. CDR3 sequence reads: CASSYSKGQHTSPYEQYF. CDR3 sequence (DNA): TGTGCCAGCAGTTACTCGAAGGGACAGCACACCAGCCCCTACGAGCAGTACTTC.